This T cell receptor (beta chain) appears in the sequencing data of a study of blood T cell repertoires in COVID-19. In the study overall: The origin of the acute and convalescent COVID-19 samples was the United States, Italy and Spain.

Germline assignment: CDR1 WNHNN and CDR2 SYGVQD (reference sequence). The CDR3 sequence is 15 residues long. Deletions cut 0 bases from V and 2 bases from J, with 10 bases between. Study processing details: Reference gene primer amplification yielded estimated nucleated cell counts. Sequencing used immunoSEQ multiplex PCR; TCRdb keeps in-frame clones, though not all of them. The DNA gave D and trimming, while V, J and clone size come from that table. The sample has roughly 140,000 clones, roughly 80% seen once. This TCR was sampled from a woman aged 40 to 55 with active or convalescent COVID-19. This chain links TRBV10-1 with TRBJ1-1; tentative D call: TRBD1 (6 bases). The sequenced sample consisted of peripheral blood. CDR3: CASSESATGNTEAFF. CDR3 bases: TGCGCCAGCAGTGAGTCGGCGACAGGTAACACTGAAGCTTTCTTT.